The T cell receptor (beta chain) under discussion was sequenced for a study of T-cell reconstitution after alpha-beta-depleted transplantation in children. This clonotype was detected ten times or more. No antigen is known for it. A library of TCRbeta sequences, prepared with unique molecular identifiers, was generated. Each CDR3 protein is one row after TCRdb ran MiXCR on the PCR reads. The repertoire consists of roughly 52,000 distinct CDR3 sequences, with 5.5% to 7.5% occurring once and the leading ten covering 30%. The study's findings and limits: As was reported, about two months after transplant, alpha-beta T cells came from several hundred expanded graft clones.

The CDR3 covers 13 residues. V was clipped by 5 bases and J by 2 bases; unmatched bases: 3. Germline CDR1 MNHEY, CDR2 SMNVEV (reference sequence). This TCR was recovered from a female patient between 2 and 10 years old who had a stem cell transplant for aplastic anemia, so the T cells may come from the graft donor. Sequences were derived from PBMCs, mostly from graft donor cells, sampled 60 days after TCRalphabeta/CD19-depleted stem cell transplant. The chain couples TRBV27 to TRBJ2-7, with 7 bases lining up with TRBD2. The CDR3 sequence is CASSRGEAYEQYF. CDR3 DNA sequence: TGTGCCAGCAGTCGGGGGGAAGCCTACGAGCAGTACTTC.